One sample yielded the 25 T cell receptor beta chains listed below, sequenced in a study of T cell changes during pregnancy in multiple sclerosis. Profiled with immunoSEQ multiplex PCR; TCRdb holds only in-frame clones, not every one. Among under 20,000 clones, roughly 81% were seen once, and the ten largest hold approximately 11%. Sequencing used CD8+ T cells from peripheral blood mononuclear cells, obtained in the second trimester of pregnancy. The receptors originated from a female donor in good health, enrolled as a control in a pregnancy study.

This chain joins TRBV9 and TRBJ1-4, with a tentative D call TRBD1 (5 bases). The germline gives CDR1 SGDLS, CDR2 YYNGEE. The germline V and J ends were trimmed by 3 bases and 6 bases, with 12 bases remaining between them. The CDR3 extends over 14 amino acids. The CDR3 region is CASSAGSGDEKLFF. The CDR3 bases are TGTGCCAGCAGCGCAGGGTCGGGGGATGAAAAACTGTTTTTT.

V usage is TRBV7-2 and J usage is TRBJ2-1; 7 bases line up with TRBD2. Per germline, CDR1 SGHTA and CDR2 FQGNSA. This CDR3 spans 14 amino acids. V lost 2 bases, J lost 4 bases, and 2 bases stayed unmatched. Written as DNA, the CDR3 is TGTGCCAGCAGCTTACGAGCGGGGTACAATGAGCAGTTCTTC. Translated: CASSLRAGYNEQFF.

The rearrangement uses TRBV7-9 and TRBJ2-5; 15 nucleotides line up with TRBD2. V lost 5 bases, J lost 7 bases, and 8 bases stayed unmatched. Germline CDR1 SEHNR, CDR2 FQNEAQ (reference sequence). This CDR3 has 16 amino acids. The CDR3 loop is CASSPGLAGGGRTQYF. The CDR3, as DNA: TGTGCCAGCAGCCCCGGACTAGCGGGGGGGGGAAGGACCCAGTACTTC.

The J gene is TRBJ1-2, the V gene TRBV4-3, with 7 bases fitting TRBD1. Trimming removed 4 bases from V and 2 bases from J; junction bases left unmatched: 7. This CDR3 comprises 15 residues. The germline V gene encodes CDR1 LGHNA and CDR2 YSLEER. CDR3 amino acids: CASSPDRVSNYGYTF. The CDR3 bases are TGCGCCAGCAGCCCAGACAGGGTGAGCAACTATGGCTACACCTTC.

This chain uses TRBV7-6 with TRBJ2-3, with D tentatively TRBD2 (5 bases). The CDR3 is made up of 14 amino acids. Trimming left V 3 bases short and J 6 bases short, with 13 bases between. The germline V gene has CDR1 SGHVS and CDR2 FNYEAQ. CDR3 region: CASSFGVRQDTQYF. CDR3 coding DNA: TGTGCCAGCAGCTTCGGGGTCAGGCAGGATACGCAGTATTTT.

J is TRBJ1-2 and V is TRBV5-6; D perhaps matches TRBD1 (5 bases). Trimming stripped 5 bases from V and 5 bases from J, with 13 bases between. CDR1 and CDR2 from the germline V gene are SGHDT and YYEEEE. The CDR3 contains 13 residues. In DNA, the CDR3 is TGTGCCAGCAGGGGGGAGGGGCAGTATGGCTACACCTTC. Amino acid sequence: CASRGEGQYGYTF.

The chain employs TRBV6-4 and TRBJ2-2; 11 bases agree with TRBD2. The CDR3 spans 15 residues. Trimming at V came to 4 bases and at J to 4 bases, leaving 2 bases not matched to a gene. In germline, CDR1 is MRHNA, CDR2 SNTAGT. CDR3 sequence (DNA): TGTGCCAGCAGTGGCCTAGCGGGGGGCACCGGGGAGCTGTTTTTT. Translating gives CASSGLAGGTGELFF.

The chain employs TRBV28 and TRBJ2-7; the D gene is possibly TRBD1 (5 bases). The CDR3 spans 14 residues. Between the trimmed V and J ends, which lost 3 bases and 7 bases, there was a span of 16 bases. Germline CDR1 is MDHEN and CDR2 is SYDVKM. CDR3 nucleotide sequence: TGTGCCAGCAGTTTCGTCGACGGCGCAGGGGAGCAGTACTTC. The encoded protein is CASSFVDGAGEQYF.

The gene calls are TRBV2 and TRBJ1-2; D is unresolved. The germline V gene has CDR1 SNHLY and CDR2 FYNNEI. There are 12 residues in the CDR3. Trimming took off 8 bases at V and 8 bases at J, with 15 bases between the two ends. The CDR3 DNA reads TGTGCCAGCGATAGCGGGATCAGGGGCTACACCTTC. Its protein product is CASDSGIRGYTF.

The chain links TRBV7-2 to TRBJ2-3; D is possibly TRBD2 (5 bases). The CDR3 is 16 amino acids. In germline, CDR1 is SGHTA, CDR2 FQGNSA. V was clipped by 2 bases and J by 3 bases, with 15 bases between them. The CDR3 region is CASSLRLGAVTDTQYF. The DNA of the CDR3 is TGTGCCAGCAGCTTAAGGTTGGGAGCCGTTACAGATACGCAGTATTTT.

The V and J genes are TRBV7-2 and TRBJ1-5; D gene unclear. Germline CDR1 and CDR2: SGHTA and FQGNSA. CDR3 length equals 12 residues. V was pared by 5 bases and J by 5 bases, with 7 bases between. As DNA, the CDR3 is TGTGCCAGCAGCGCAGTACATCAGCCCCAGCATTTT. Translation: CASSAVHQPQHF.

The genes are TRBV6-5 and TRBJ2-1, with a tentative D call TRBD1 (6 bases). The germline gives CDR1 MNHEY, CDR2 SVGAGI. V was clipped by 9 bases and J by 6 bases, with 15 bases between them. This CDR3 region has 13 residues. The chain's CDR3 is CASLTARGNEQFF. CDR3 DNA sequence: TGTGCCAGTCTTACGGCCAGGGGCAATGAGCAGTTCTTC.

The chain couples TRBV27 to TRBJ1-1; D gene ambiguous. V was shortened by 1 base and J by 2 bases, with 8 bases between the two germline ends. CDR3 size: 14 residues. Germline CDR1 and CDR2: MNHEY and SMNVEV (reference sequence). The CDR3 sequence is CASSLYQTNTEAFF. The CDR3 DNA follows: TGTGCCAGCAGTTTATATCAAACAAACACTGAAGCTTTCTTT.

V and J are TRBV7-2 and TRBJ1-5, with D maybe TRBD1 (5 bases). The V gene lost 5 bases and the J gene lost 1 base, with 12 bases spanning the gap. Looked up from germline, CDR1 is SGHTA and CDR2 is FQGNSA. The CDR3 is 15 residues long. The CDR3 loop is CASSASEGSNQPQHF. CDR3 DNA: TGTGCCAGCAGCGCCTCGGAGGGGAGCAATCAGCCCCAGCATTTT.

The chain combines TRBV6-5 with TRBJ1-2; 8 positions match TRBD1. The J segment lost 10 bases and the V segment lost 4 bases, leaving 8 bases of the junction unmatched. The CDR3 is 13 amino acids. The V gene's germline CDR1 is MNHEY and CDR2 SVGAGI. As DNA, the CDR3 is TGTGCCAGCAGTTCCCAAGGACAGGGCCTCTACACCTTC. The encoded protein is CASSSQGQGLYTF.

This clone showed up just a few times. The chain couples TRBV2 to TRBJ2-7; 10 bases fit TRBD1. Germline V lookup: CDR1 SNHLY, CDR2 FYNNEI. The ends lost 8 bases at V and 4 bases at J; junction bases unmatched: 5. This CDR3 contains 13 residues. The CDR3 DNA follows: TGTGCCAGCGTTGGGACAGGGGATTACGAGCAGTACTTC. Its translation: CASVGTGDYEQYF. The complete variable domain, with remaining parts taken from reference TRBV2 and TRBJ2-7, reads EPEVTQTPSHQVTQMGQEVILRCVPISNHLYFYWYRQILGQKVEFLVSFYNNEISEKSEIFDDQFSVERPDGSNFTLKIRSTKLEDSAMYFCASVGTGDYEQYFGPGTRLTVT.

The chain combines TRBV13 with TRBJ2-5; no definite D call. Trimming left V 5 bases short and J 2 bases short, with 12 bases between. This CDR3 comprises 14 residues. CDR1 and CDR2 from the germline V gene are PRHDT and FYEKMQ (reference sequence). The CDR3 coding sequence is TGTGCCAGCAGCGCGAACCGATTACAAGAGACCCAGTACTTC. Encoded protein: CASSANRLQETQYF.

This clone was seen a single time. The rearrangement joins TRBV6-6 to TRBJ2-3, with 10 positions matching TRBD2. J was trimmed by 5 bases and V by 4 bases; bases with no gene match: 6. There are 15 residues in the CDR3. Germline V gene lookup returns CDR1 MNHNY and CDR2 SVGAGI (reference sequence). The CDR3 region is CASSSLAGVLDTQYF. The CDR3 bases are TGTGCCAGCAGTTCCCTAGCGGGGGTTTTAGATACGCAGTATTTT.

The rearrangement links TRBV5-4 to TRBJ2-7; no definite D call. Germline assignment: CDR1 SGHNT and CDR2 YYREEE (reference sequence). Trimming pared 0 bases from V and 3 bases from J, leaving 7 bases between. The CDR3 has 13 residues. This chain's CDR3 is CASSLGEYYEQYF. CDR3 DNA: TGTGCCAGCAGCTTGGGCGAGTACTACGAGCAGTACTTC. Using reference TRBV5-4 and TRBJ2-7 for the parts outside the CDR3, the full variable domain is ETGVTQSPTHLIKTRGQQVTLRCSSQSGHNTVSWYQQALGQGPQFIFQYYREEENGRGNFPPRFSGLQFPNYSSELNVNALELDDSALYLCASSLGEYYEQYFGPGTRLTVT.

The V gene is TRBV19, the J gene TRBJ2-2, with a tentative D call TRBD1 (6 bases). CDR3 length: 14 residues. Trimming left V 8 bases short and J 3 bases short, with 13 bases between. Germline values: CDR1 LNHDA, CDR2 SQIVND (reference sequence). The CDR3 region has the DNA TGTGCCAGTCGAGGGCAGGGGTACACCGGGGAGCTGTTTTTT. It encodes CASRGQGYTGELFF.

Regarding this clone: The junction and the germline gene differ at one end; a read error may be behind it. The V and J genes are TRBV27 and TRBJ1-5; TRBD1 aligns across 7 bases. CDR1 and CDR2 (germline): MNHEY, SMNVEV (reference sequence). The CDR3 contains 13 residues. This CDR3 reads CASPRQGAYALFF. CDR3 sequence (DNA): TGTGCCAGCCCCCGACAGGGTGCCTATGCACTATTTTTT.

The rearrangement uses TRBV27 and TRBJ1-2, with D tentatively TRBD1 (6 bases). V was shortened by 5 bases and J by 3 bases, with 10 bases between the two germline ends. This CDR3 comprises 13 residues. Germline values: CDR1 MNHEY, CDR2 SMNVEV (reference sequence). CDR3 in DNA: TGTGCCAGCAGTCGGGGGGCTCACTATGGCTACACCTTC. This translates into CASSRGAHYGYTF.

J is TRBJ2-1 and V is TRBV7-9; D gene unclear. Germline loops: CDR1 SEHNR, CDR2 FQNEAQ (reference sequence). The CDR3 consists of 11 residues. Between the trimmed V and J ends, which lost 4 bases and 5 bases, there was a span of 3 bases. The CDR3 nucleotides are TGTGCCAGCAGCTATAACAATGAGCAGTTCTTC. It yields the protein CASSYNNEQFF.

The chain joins TRBV7-9 to TRBJ1-2; the D gene is possibly TRBD1 (6 bases). Trimming removed 4 bases from V and 1 base from J, with 7 bases in between. The CDR3 sequence is 13 residues long. Germline V gene sequence: CDR1 SEHNR, CDR2 FQNEAQ (reference sequence). CDR3 nucleotide sequence: TGTGCCAGCAGCTCAGGGGATAACTATGGCTACACCTTC. Translating it yields CASSSGDNYGYTF.

The chain recombines TRBV30 with TRBJ1-2; D might be TRBD1 (6 bases). CDR1 and CDR2 from the germline V gene are GTSNPN and SVGIG (reference sequence). Between the trimmed V and J ends, which lost 4 bases and 0 bases, there was a span of 12 bases. The CDR3 runs to 14 residues. CDR3 sequence reads: CAWMPGHSNYGYTF. The CDR3 nucleotides read TGTGCCTGGATGCCGGGACACTCTAACTATGGCTACACCTTC.